Described below is a single T cell receptor (beta chain) sequence and its context. The CDR3 runs to 17 residues. V lost 0 bases to trimming and J lost 2 bases, with 17 bases between them. CDR1 and CDR2 (germline): SGHAT, FQNNGV. The sample belongs to a study of blood T cell repertoires in COVID-19. Looking at the study overall: COVID-19 samples collected from the United States, Italy and Spain covered acute and convalescent phases. T cells, B-cell-depleted T cells, or PBMCs supplied cDNA or gDNA.

In the study's own analysis: Estimation of nucleated cell counts was performed using reference gene primer amplification. This table comes from immunoSEQ multiplex PCR, and its TCRdb copy is limited to in-frame clones, with some not included. V and J calls and clone size follow that table, whereas D and trimming were derived from the DNA. Among around 190,000 clones listed, under 80% were seen once. The genes are TRBV11-2 and TRBJ2-7, with D perhaps TRBD2 (5 bases). The material sequenced was peripheral blood. This clonotype originated in a woman aged 50 to 65 with acute or convalescent COVID-19. The CDR3 DNA reads as TGTGCCAGCAGCTTAGATCGATCCGGGGTTCTTACCTACGAGCAGTACTTC. Translated: CASSLDRSGVLTYEQYF. Full variable domain (outside the CDR3, taken from reference TRBV11-2 and TRBJ2-7): EAGVAQSPRYKIIEKRQSVAFWCNPISGHATLYWYQQILGQGPKLLIQFQNNGVVDDSQLPKDRFSAERLKGVDSTLKIQPAKLEDSAVYLCASSLDRSGVLTYEQYFGPGTRLTVT.